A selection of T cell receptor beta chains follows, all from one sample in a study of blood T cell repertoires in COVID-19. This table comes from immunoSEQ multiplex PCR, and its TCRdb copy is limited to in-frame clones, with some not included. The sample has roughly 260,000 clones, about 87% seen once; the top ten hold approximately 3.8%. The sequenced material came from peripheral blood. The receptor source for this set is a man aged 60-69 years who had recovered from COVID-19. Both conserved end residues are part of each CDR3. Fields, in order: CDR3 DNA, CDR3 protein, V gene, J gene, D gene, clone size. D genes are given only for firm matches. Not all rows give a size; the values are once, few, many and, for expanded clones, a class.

cdr3_nt: TGTGCCTGGAGTAGCGGGGGTATAAAGACCCAGTACTTC
cdr3_aa: CAWSSGGIKTQYF
v_call: TRBV30
j_call: TRBJ2-5
d_call: TRBD2
clone_size: -

cdr3_nt: TGTGCCAGTAGTAAGGGGGCATTCGGATTTGGTAACTATGGCTACACCTTC
cdr3_aa: CASSKGAFGFGNYGYTF
v_call: TRBV19
j_call: TRBJ1-2
d_call: TRBD1
clone_size: -

cdr3_nt: TGCGCCAGCAGCTTCCAGACAGGGACCCATGAAAAACTGTTTTTT
cdr3_aa: CASSFQTGTHEKLFF
v_call: TRBV5-1
j_call: TRBJ1-4
d_call: TRBD1
clone_size: -

cdr3_nt: TGTGCCAGCAGCTTGACAGGGGAGAACACCGGGGAGCTGTTTTTT
cdr3_aa: CASSLTGENTGELFF
v_call: TRBV7-6
j_call: TRBJ2-2
d_call: TRBD1
clone_size: -

cdr3_nt: TGCGCCAGCAGCCAAGACAGGGGGAATCGGGGCTACACCTTC
cdr3_aa: CASSQDRGNRGYTF
v_call: TRBV4-1
j_call: TRBJ1-2
d_call: TRBD1
clone_size: -

cdr3_nt: TGTGCCAGCAGCATGGCCCTGGGCCTCAATGAGCAGTTCTTC
cdr3_aa: CASSMALGLNEQFF
v_call: TRBV11-1
j_call: TRBJ2-1
d_call: -
clone_size: -

cdr3_nt: TGTGCCAGCTCACCAATCGACAGTACCGCCTACGAGCAGTACTTC
cdr3_aa: CASSPIDSTAYEQYF
v_call: TRBV18
j_call: TRBJ2-7
d_call: -
clone_size: -

cdr3_nt: TGTGCCAGCAGTGCACTCGGACAGGGGAACACTGAAGCTTTCTTT
cdr3_aa: CASSALGQGNTEAFF
v_call: TRBV2
j_call: TRBJ1-1
d_call: TRBD1
clone_size: once

cdr3_nt: TGCGCCAGCAGCCCGATGACAAGCAACACTGAAGCTTTCTTT
cdr3_aa: CASSPMTSNTEAFF
v_call: TRBV5-1
j_call: TRBJ1-1
d_call: -
clone_size: -

cdr3_nt: TGTGCCACCAGTGATCCCTCGGGGGGCCTCTACAATGAGCAGTTCTTC
cdr3_aa: CATSDPSGGLYNEQFF
v_call: TRBV24-1
j_call: TRBJ2-1
d_call: -
clone_size: few

cdr3_nt: TGTGCCAGTGGAAATAGCGGGGGGTACCAAGAGACCCAGTACTTC
cdr3_aa: CASGNSGGYQETQYF
v_call: TRBV19
j_call: TRBJ2-5
d_call: TRBD2
clone_size: -

cdr3_nt: TGTGCCAGCAGCTTATCTCTCTCTGGGGCCAACGTCCTGACTTTC
cdr3_aa: CASSLSLSGANVLTF
v_call: TRBV7-3
j_call: TRBJ2-6
d_call: -
clone_size: once

cdr3_nt: TGTGCCAGCAGCCAAATGTCGGGAGTAGCTAATGAAAAACTGTTTTTT
cdr3_aa: CASSQMSGVANEKLFF
v_call: TRBV14
j_call: TRBJ1-4
d_call: -
clone_size: -

cdr3_nt: TGTGCCATCAGTGAGCCCCGGGATAGCGGGGGGCTGAACAATGAGCAGTTCTTC
cdr3_aa: CAISEPRDSGGLNNEQFF
v_call: TRBV10-3
j_call: TRBJ2-1
d_call: TRBD2
clone_size: once

cdr3_nt: TGTGCCAGCAGTATAACCGGGACAGGGATGGGAAACATTCAGTACTTC
cdr3_aa: CASSITGTGMGNIQYF
v_call: TRBV2
j_call: TRBJ2-4
d_call: TRBD1
clone_size: many

cdr3_nt: TGTGCCATCAGTAAAAGACAGGTCTCCGAGGGCACTGAAGCTTTCTTT
cdr3_aa: CAISKRQVSEGTEAFF
v_call: TRBV10-3
j_call: TRBJ1-1
d_call: -
clone_size: -

cdr3_nt: TGTGCCAGCAGCCAAGATTCAGCGGAGCAAGAGACCCAGTACTTC
cdr3_aa: CASSQDSAEQETQYF
v_call: TRBV4-2
j_call: TRBJ2-5
d_call: -
clone_size: -

cdr3_nt: TGTGCCAGCAGTGAGGCGCGGGGGCAGGTGGGGCAGCCCCAGCATTTT
cdr3_aa: CASSEARGQVGQPQHF
v_call: TRBV2
j_call: TRBJ1-5
d_call: -
clone_size: -

cdr3_nt: TGTGCCAGCAGTTACGGACAGGGCTCTGGAAACACCATATATTTT
cdr3_aa: CASSYGQGSGNTIYF
v_call: TRBV6-5
j_call: TRBJ1-3
d_call: TRBD1
clone_size: once

cdr3_nt: TGTGCCAGCAGTGAAACCGGGGGGTACAATGAGCAGTTCTTC
cdr3_aa: CASSETGGYNEQFF
v_call: TRBV6-1
j_call: TRBJ2-1
d_call: TRBD2
clone_size: -

cdr3_nt: TGTGCCAGCTCACCACGGAGGGAAAGGTTGCCTAATGAAAAACTGTTTTTT
cdr3_aa: CASSPRRERLPNEKLFF
v_call: TRBV18
j_call: TRBJ1-4
d_call: -
clone_size: once

cdr3_nt: TGTGCCAGCAGCTTAGCCAGGGGGAGTGAAAAACTGTTTTTT
cdr3_aa: CASSLARGSEKLFF
v_call: TRBV7-2
j_call: TRBJ1-4
d_call: TRBD1
clone_size: -

cdr3_nt: TGTGCCAGTAGTATCCGAGGAGATAGCAATCAGCCCCAGCATTTT
cdr3_aa: CASSIRGDSNQPQHF
v_call: TRBV19
j_call: TRBJ1-5
d_call: -
clone_size: once

cdr3_nt: TGTGCCAGCAGCGTCGGGAGTCTCTACGAGCAGTACTTC
cdr3_aa: CASSVGSLYEQYF
v_call: TRBV9
j_call: TRBJ2-7
d_call: -
clone_size: -

cdr3_nt: TGTGCCAGCAGCCAGGGGGGGAGTCGTGAAGCTTTCTTT
cdr3_aa: CASSQGGSREAFF
v_call: TRBV3-1/TRBV3-2
j_call: TRBJ1-1
d_call: -
clone_size: -

cdr3_nt: TGTGCCAGTAGGCCCCCGGGACAGGGCCCGAATCAGCCCCAGCATTTT
cdr3_aa: CASRPPGQGPNQPQHF
v_call: TRBV19
j_call: TRBJ1-5
d_call: TRBD1
clone_size: -

cdr3_nt: TGTGCCAGCAGCTCCCTAGGACTGTCTAGCACAGATACGCAGTATTTT
cdr3_aa: CASSSLGLSSTDTQYF
v_call: TRBV7-2
j_call: TRBJ2-3
d_call: -
clone_size: -

cdr3_nt: TGTGCCAGCAGTCCCCTTGTGACTAGCGGGGCCAATGAGCAGTTCTTC
cdr3_aa: CASSPLVTSGANEQFF
v_call: TRBV7-3
j_call: TRBJ2-1
d_call: TRBD2
clone_size: -

cdr3_nt: TGTGCCAGCAGCTTAAATCCTGGACTAGCTTTCGATGAGCAGTTCTTC
cdr3_aa: CASSLNPGLAFDEQFF
v_call: TRBV7-3
j_call: TRBJ2-1
d_call: TRBD2
clone_size: -

cdr3_nt: TGTGCCAGCGGAGGACTAGCGGACTACGAGCAGTACTTC
cdr3_aa: CASGGLADYEQYF
v_call: TRBV12-3/TRBV12-4
j_call: TRBJ2-7
d_call: TRBD2
clone_size: -

cdr3_nt: TGTGCCAGTAGGGACAGGGGAATACAGGAGGGCTACACCTTC
cdr3_aa: CASRDRGIQEGYTF
v_call: TRBV19
j_call: TRBJ1-2
d_call: TRBD1
clone_size: -

cdr3_nt: TGTGCCAGCAGCCAAGATGACAGGTCTCCCTACGAGCAGTACTTC
cdr3_aa: CASSQDDRSPYEQYF
v_call: TRBV3-1/TRBV3-2
j_call: TRBJ2-7
d_call: -
clone_size: -

cdr3_nt: TGTGCCAGCAGCTTAAGCGGGGCTGTGAATTCACCCCTCCACTTT
cdr3_aa: CASSLSGAVNSPLHF
v_call: TRBV7-3
j_call: TRBJ1-6
d_call: -
clone_size: -

cdr3_nt: TGTGCCAGCAGCGGCCGGGACAGCACTTTTTCTAGCACAGATACGCAGTATTTT
cdr3_aa: CASSGRDSTFSSTDTQYF
v_call: TRBV7-6
j_call: TRBJ2-3
d_call: TRBD1
clone_size: -

cdr3_nt: TGTGCCAGCAGCTGGAGCGGGCGGGGGGGCTACAATGAGCAGTTCTTC
cdr3_aa: CASSWSGRGGYNEQFF
v_call: TRBV11-3
j_call: TRBJ2-1
d_call: TRBD2
clone_size: -

cdr3_nt: TGTGCCTGGACAACAGGGGTTTCCCTCGTGACTGAAGCTTTCTTT
cdr3_aa: CAWTTGVSLVTEAFF
v_call: TRBV30
j_call: TRBJ1-1
d_call: TRBD1
clone_size: -

cdr3_nt: TGTGCCAGCAGTCCCACAGTAGCGGGCACCGGGGAGCTGTTTTTT
cdr3_aa: CASSPTVAGTGELFF
v_call: TRBV27
j_call: TRBJ2-2
d_call: TRBD2
clone_size: -